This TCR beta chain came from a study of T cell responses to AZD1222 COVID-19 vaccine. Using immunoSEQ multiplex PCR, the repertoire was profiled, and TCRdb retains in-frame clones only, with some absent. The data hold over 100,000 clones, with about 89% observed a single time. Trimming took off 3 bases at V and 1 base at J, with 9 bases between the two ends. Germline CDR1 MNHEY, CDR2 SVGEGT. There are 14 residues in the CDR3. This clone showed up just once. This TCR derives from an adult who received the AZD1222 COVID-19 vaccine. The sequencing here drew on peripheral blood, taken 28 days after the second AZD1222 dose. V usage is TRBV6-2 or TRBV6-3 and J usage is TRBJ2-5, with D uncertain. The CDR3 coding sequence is TGTGCCAGCAGTTATCGGCAGGCCCAAGAGACCCAGTACTTC. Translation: CASSYRQAQETQYF.